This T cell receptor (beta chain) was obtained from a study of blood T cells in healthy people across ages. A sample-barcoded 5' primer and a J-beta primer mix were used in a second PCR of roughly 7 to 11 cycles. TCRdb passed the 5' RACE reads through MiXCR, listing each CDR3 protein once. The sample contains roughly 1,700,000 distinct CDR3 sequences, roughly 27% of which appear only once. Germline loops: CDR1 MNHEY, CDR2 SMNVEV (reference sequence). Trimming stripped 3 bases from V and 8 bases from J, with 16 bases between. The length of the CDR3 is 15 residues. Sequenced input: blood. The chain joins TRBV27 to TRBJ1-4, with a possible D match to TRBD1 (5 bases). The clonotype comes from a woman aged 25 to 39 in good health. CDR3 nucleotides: TGTGCCAGCAGTTTCGGGACTGGGTCTGGAGAAAAACTGTTTTTT. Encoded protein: CASSFGTGSGEKLFF.